Sequencing of this TCR beta chain was carried out in a study of tumor and adjacent non-tumor tissue in lung cancer. A modified ARM-PCR protocol with three rounds of nested PCR amplified TCRbeta. Each CDR3 protein gets one entry after TCRdb re-called the multiplex PCR reads with MiXCR. The sample has over 80,000 distinct CDR3 sequences, 80% seen once. RNA was extracted from bulk tissue without any cell sorting. More than 3 cm separated this lung sample from the edge of the tumor. Concerning this clonotype itself: A read error may produce the germline difference seen at one junction end.

CDR1 is SEHNR, CDR2 FQNEAQ, per germline (reference sequence). This CDR3 is 17 amino acids long. This clonotype originated in a man aged 55 to 70 with small cell lung cancer. The chain couples TRBV7-9 to TRBJ2-7; no firm D call. Specimen: distant non-tumor lung tissue. The CDR3 DNA sequence: TGTGCGAGCAGCTTGGGCGGTTGGCCATCGAGCTCCTACGAGCAGTACTTC. As protein: CASSLGGWPSSSYEQYF.